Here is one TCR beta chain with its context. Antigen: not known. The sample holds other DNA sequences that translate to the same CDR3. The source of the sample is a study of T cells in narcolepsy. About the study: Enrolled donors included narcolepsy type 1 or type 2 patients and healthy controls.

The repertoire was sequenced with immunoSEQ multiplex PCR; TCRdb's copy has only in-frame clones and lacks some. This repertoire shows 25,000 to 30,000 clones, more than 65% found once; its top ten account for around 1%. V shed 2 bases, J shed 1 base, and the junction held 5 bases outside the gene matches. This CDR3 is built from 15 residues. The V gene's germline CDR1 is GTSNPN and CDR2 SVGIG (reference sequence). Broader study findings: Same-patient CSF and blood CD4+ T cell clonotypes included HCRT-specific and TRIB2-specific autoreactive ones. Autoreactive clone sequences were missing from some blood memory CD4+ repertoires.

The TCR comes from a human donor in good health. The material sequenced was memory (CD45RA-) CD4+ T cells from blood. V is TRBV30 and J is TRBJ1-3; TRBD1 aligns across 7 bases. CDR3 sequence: CAWSRDSGSGNTIYF. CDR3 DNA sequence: TGTGCCTGGAGTCGGGACAGTGGATCTGGAAACACCATATATTTT.